Below are 13 T cell receptor beta chains sequenced from a single sample in a study of T cells after yellow fever vaccination. TCRdb itself ran the 5' RACE reads through MiXCR, one entry per CDR3 protein. The sample records about 25,000 distinct CDR3 sequences, less than 3.5% being singletons. The specimen was PBMCs, either bulk or a sorted T-cell subset (CD4+, CD8+, memory, or dextramer-sorted; not recorded which), collected around 45 days after the first yellow fever vaccination. These receptors were collected from a man younger than 35 who received the YFV17D yellow fever vaccine.

In its sample, this clonotype was seen many times. The chain employs TRBV7-2 and TRBJ1-4; D call uncertain. The germline CDR1 and CDR2 sequences are SGHTA and FQGNSA. The CDR3 is made up of 16 amino acids. The V end was cut by 2 bases, the J end by 5 bases, with 15 bases between. CDR3 DNA sequence: TGTGCCAGCAGCTTATCCGGGCAGGTTCGAAATGAAAAACTGTTTTTT. As protein: CASSLSGQVRNEKLFF. The complete variable domain, with remaining parts taken from reference TRBV7-2 and TRBJ1-4, reads GAGVSQSPSNKVTEKGKDVELRCDPISGHTALYWYRQSLGQGLEFLIYFQGNSAPDKSGLPSDRFSAERTGGSVSTLTIQRTQQEDSAVYLCASSLSGQVRNEKLFFGSGTQLSVL.

There are many counts of this clonotype. The chain has TRBV7-2 and TRBJ2-7, with D perhaps TRBD1 (5 bases). This CDR3 contains 13 residues. Germline CDR1 SGHTA, CDR2 FQGNSA. V shed 6 bases and J shed 5 bases, with 14 bases lying between them. Written as DNA, the CDR3 is TGTGCCAGCAGACACGCCTCAGGGCACGAGCAGTACTTC. Translating gives CASRHASGHEQYF.

This clonotype came up many times. V gene TRBV7-2 combines with J gene TRBJ2-3, with D perhaps matching TRBD2 (7 bases). Trimming removed 6 bases at V and 3 bases at J, with 16 bases between. CDR3 length: 15 residues. Germline V gene data show CDR1 as SGHTA and CDR2 as FQGNSA. DNA for the CDR3: TGTGCCAGCAGGTGGGGGGGCGTTGTAACAGATACGCAGTATTTT. This translates into CASRWGGVVTDTQYF.

In its sample, this clonotype was seen many times. This sequence joins TRBV7-2 and TRBJ1-3; D remains ambiguous. The CDR3 spans 14 residues. The V and J ends lost 5 bases and 7 bases respectively, with 15 bases between them. Germline V gene data show CDR1 as SGHTA and CDR2 as FQGNSA. In DNA form, the CDR3 reads TGTGCCAGCAGCCCGACCGGACGCGGGAACACCATATATTTT. Amino acid sequence: CASSPTGRGNTIYF.

The table lists this clonotype with many counts. V is TRBV19 and J is TRBJ2-5; 10 bases fit TRBD1. Trimming at V came to 4 bases and at J to 2 bases, leaving 10 bases not matched to a gene. Germline CDR1 and CDR2: LNHDA and SQIVND (reference sequence). This CDR3 is 17 amino acids long. CDR3 DNA sequence: TGTGCCAGTAGTACGGGACAGGGGACAAGGGGACAAGAGACCCAGTACTTC. It specifies CASSTGQGTRGQETQYF.

The sample holds many counts of this clonotype. The CDR3 spells CASSTVRGLNTEAFF. CDR3 nucleotide sequence: TGTGCCAGCAGCACGGTGAGGGGCCTGAACACTGAAGCTTTCTTT. This chain links TRBV7-3 with TRBJ1-1; TRBD1 might be the D (5 bases). V was shortened by 5 bases and J by 0 bases, with 13 bases between the two germline ends. The CDR3 extends over 15 amino acids. Germline V gives CDR1 SGHTA, CDR2 FQGTGA.

This clonotype was counted ten times or more. The rearrangement joins TRBV12-3 or TRBV12-4 to TRBJ1-1; D ambiguous. There are 14 residues in the CDR3. Deletions cut 6 bases from V and 4 bases from J, with 15 bases between. CDR3 loop: CASSPLVGLTEAFF. The CDR3 DNA reads TGTGCCAGCAGCCCTCTAGTAGGGCTCACTGAAGCTTTCTTT.

This clonotype has ten or more counts. CDR3 loop: CATSRGGETQYF. CDR3 DNA sequence: TGTGCCACCAGCAGGGGGGGGGAGACCCAGTACTTC. The genes are TRBV15 and TRBJ2-5, with 7 bases matching TRBD2. The germline CDR1 and CDR2 sequences are LNHNV and YYDKDF (reference sequence). V was clipped by 3 bases and J by 5 bases; unmatched bases: 0. There are 12 residues in the CDR3.

This clonotype was seen ten or more times. The chain is built from TRBV12-3 or TRBV12-4 and TRBJ1-4; weak D call: TRBD1 (6 bases). The CDR3 is 14 residues long. Trimming took 8 bases from V and 8 from J, leaving 18 bases between them. The CDR3 DNA follows: TGTGCCAGCTCGGGGGCAGGGGTTTTCGAAAAACTGTTTTTT. Encoded protein: CASSGAGVFEKLFF.

In this sample, this clonotype turned up many times. V is TRBV7-2 and J is TRBJ2-7; a weak D match, TRBD2 (5 bases). Trimming pared 0 bases from V and 2 bases from J, leaving 5 bases between. The length of the CDR3 is 13 residues. CDR1 SGHTA and CDR2 FQGNSA come from the germline V gene. The CDR3 protein is CASSLAGAYEQYF. In DNA form, the CDR3 reads TGTGCCAGCAGCTTAGCGGGAGCCTACGAGCAGTACTTC.

Many counts were recorded for this clonotype. The rearrangement links TRBV7-8 to TRBJ1-2; unclear D gene. CDR3 length: 18 amino acids. Germline values: CDR1 SGHVS, CDR2 FQNEAQ. Deletions cut 3 bases from V and 8 bases from J, with 28 bases between. Here the CDR3 DNA reads TGTGCCAGCAGCTTCCGTACCCTCTCTCCACGCCGCAATATGGGCTACACCTTC. Translating gives CASSFRTLSPRRNMGYTF.

This clonotype was counted a few times. J is TRBJ1-2 and V is TRBV10-3; the D is unclear. Per germline, CDR1 ENHRY and CDR2 SYGVKD. There are 15 residues in the CDR3. V lost 2 bases and J 6 bases, leaving 16 bases between the germline ends. The CDR3 coding sequence is TGTGCCATCAGTGAGGGTGATTTCGTGGGGAATGGCTACACCTTC. Its protein is CAISEGDFVGNGYTF.

There are many counts of this clonotype. The V call is TRBV7-2, the J call TRBJ2-7, with 11 bases that match TRBD2. Germline assignment: CDR1 SGHTA and CDR2 FQGNSA. This CDR3 spans 15 amino acids. J lost 2 bases, V lost 6 bases, and 6 bases had no gene match. The CDR3 region has the DNA TGTGCCAGCAGTATTCTAGCGGGGGGAACCTACGAGCAGTACGTC. Translating gives CASSILAGGTYEQYV.